The 11 T cell receptor beta chains below all came from one sample that was sequenced in a study of cytomegalovirus exposure and HLA in healthy donors. The PCR made use of 60 Vbeta and 13 Jbeta primers. Sequencing used immunoSEQ multiplex PCR; TCRdb keeps in-frame clones, though not all of them. The repertoire consists of about 130,000 clones, with about three quarters occurring once and the leading ten covering roughly 4.3%. Sequenced sample: PBMCs. Source of these receptors: a male donor in good health and CMV-seronegative.

This chain uses TRBV5-1 with TRBJ2-1, with 12 bases that match TRBD1. This CDR3 is 16 amino acids long. Per germline, CDR1 SGHRS and CDR2 YFSETQ. Germline trimming cut 4 bases from V and 8 bases from J; bases unmatched to any gene: 10. Written as DNA, the CDR3 is TGCGCCAGCAGCGCCAGCCCCGGGACAGGGGGCTATGAGCAGTTCTTC. Protein sequence: CASSASPGTGGYEQFF.

The rearrangement joins TRBV6-5 to TRBJ2-7, with TRBD2 matching 9 bases. The CDR3 has 14 amino acids. CDR1 MNHEY and CDR2 SVGAGI come from the germline V gene. After removal of 2 bases from V and 3 bases from J, the junction contained 2 bases not matched to a gene. The CDR3 reads CASSYVAGDYEQYF. The DNA of the CDR3 is TGTGCCAGCAGTTACGTAGCGGGGGACTACGAGCAGTACTTC.

The V and J genes are TRBV6-6 and TRBJ2-7; D is possibly TRBD2 (6 bases). The CDR3 spans 13 residues. Germline values: CDR1 MNHNY, CDR2 SVGAGI (reference sequence). V lost 0 bases and J 5 bases, leaving 8 bases between the germline ends. CDR3 nucleotides: TGTGCCAGCAGTTACTCCCGGGGGAACGAGCAGTACTTC. Its protein is CASSYSRGNEQYF.

The chain joins TRBV5-4 to TRBJ2-7; 7 positions agree with TRBD1. V lost 0 bases, J lost 2 bases, and 5 bases stayed unmatched. The CDR3 is made up of 15 amino acids. Germline CDR1 SGHNT, CDR2 YYREEE (reference sequence). The chain's CDR3 is CASSLGDRAAYEQYF. The DNA for the CDR3 is TGTGCCAGCAGCTTGGGGGACAGAGCAGCCTACGAGCAGTACTTC.

This clone was detected once. CDR3 DNA sequence: TGTGCCAGCAGCTATCTTAGAACAGATACGCAGTATTTT. It yields the protein CASSYLRTDTQYF. The V and J genes are TRBV11-3 and TRBJ2-3, with no clear D. Trimming removed 4 bases from V and 3 bases from J, with 8 bases in between. Germline V lookup: CDR1 SGHNT, CDR2 YENEEA. The CDR3 runs to 13 residues.

V usage is TRBV19 and J usage is TRBJ2-3; D ambiguous. Trimming took off 0 bases at V and 6 bases at J, with 10 bases between the two ends. The length of the CDR3 is 14 residues. Germline CDR1 is LNHDA and CDR2 is SQIVND (reference sequence). The CDR3 DNA reads TGTGCCAGTAGTATAGATGTAGCAATGGATACGCAGTATTTT. Translation gives CASSIDVAMDTQYF.

As regards this clone: A junction boundary mismatches the germline segment, possibly from a read error. The chain uses TRBV7-9 and TRBJ1-1, with D hard to call. Per germline, CDR1 SEHNR and CDR2 FQNEAQ (reference sequence). This CDR3 has 14 amino acids. CDR3 sequence: CSSSPRGEDTEAFF. In nucleotides, the CDR3 is TGTTCCAGCAGCCCCCGCGGGGAGGACACTGAAGCTTTCTTT.

This sequence joins TRBV11-2 and TRBJ2-7; 7 nucleotides align to TRBD1. CDR1 is SGHAT, CDR2 FQNNGV, per germline. This CDR3 contains 15 residues. Trimming cost V 6 bases and J 4 bases; bases outside gene matches: 12. The CDR3 spells CASSRTGVLVYEQYF. CDR3 coding DNA: TGTGCCAGCAGTCGTACAGGGGTTTTGGTTTACGAGCAGTACTTC.

V gene TRBV25-1 combines with J gene TRBJ2-7, with 7 bases lining up with TRBD1. Germline assignment: CDR1 MGHDK and CDR2 SYGVNS. The CDR3 contains 11 residues. V was pared by 5 bases and J by 9 bases, with 4 bases of the junction left unmatched. DNA for the CDR3: TGTGCCAGCAGTACAGGGGACGGGCAGTACTTC. This gives the protein CASSTGDGQYF.

CDR3 in amino acids: CARSVSGQRENYGYTF. In DNA, the CDR3 is TGTGCCAGAAGCGTATCGGGACAGCGAGAAAACTATGGCTACACCTTC. This chain connects TRBV5-3 to TRBJ1-2; TRBD1 matches 7 bases. TRBV5-3 is an open reading frame whose function is uncertain. V gave up 4 bases and J gave up 2 bases; unmatched junction bases: 11. CDR3 size: 16 residues.

The chain links TRBV10-2 to TRBJ1-4; TRBD1 aligns across 7 bases. The germline CDR1 and CDR2 sequences are WSHSY and SAAADI. The CDR3 runs to 16 residues. V trimming: 3 bases; J trimming: 1 base; junction bases outside the gene matches: 5. The CDR3, as DNA: TGCGCCAGCAGTGACGGCCCAGGGGGAACTAATGAAAAACTGTTTTTT. It yields the protein CASSDGPGGTNEKLFF.